This is a list of T cell receptor beta chains from one sample in a study of shared clonotypes between healthy human individuals. Only in-frame clones appear in the TCRdb table, and some are missing; sequencing was by immunoSEQ multiplex PCR. The table shows 1.6 million or so clones, with 98% occurring only once. The specimen was naive CD4+ T cells sorted from blood. The receptors derive from a man in his thirties or forties in good health. The conserved cysteine and the conserved F or W are not part of the CDR3 here. Clone size is not always given. Where it is, it says once, few, many or a class for expanded clones.

clone_size,v_call,j_call,cdr3_aa
NA,TRBV7-3,TRBJ2-1,ASSQGLAGYNEQF
NA,TRBV11-2,TRBJ2-2,ASSLVGRNLTGELF
NA,TRBV6-1,TRBJ1-1,ASSTTRVRNEAF
NA,TRBV5-1,TRBJ2-1,ASSSSISWRSYNEQF
NA,TRBV4-2,TRBJ2-7,ASSQDRASASSYEQY
NA,TRBV18,TRBJ1-1,ASSPPGVLNTEAF
NA,TRBV7-9,TRBJ2-3,ASSFLGSGADTQY
NA,TRBV11-1,TRBJ2-3,ASSWASTDTQY
NA,TRBV10-3,TRBJ2-1,AISESLREQF
NA,TRBV28,TRBJ2-7,ASSLIIGVYEQY
NA,TRBV7-6,TRBJ1-5,ASSFLQGLGQPQH
NA,TRBV9,TRBJ2-1,ASSPLAGGLDNEQF
NA,TRBV6-5,TRBJ1-4,ASSYSGTYEKLF
NA,TRBV15,TRBJ2-5,ATSRGQGAGETQY
NA,TRBV6-1,TRBJ2-7,ASRSEAGGGGKQY
once,TRBV18,TRBJ2-7,ASSPPGGAEQY
NA,TRBV7-3,TRBJ2-7,ASSPSGSYEQY
NA,TRBV11-3,TRBJ2-5,ASSGGSETQY
NA,TRBV5-6,TRBJ1-2,ASSLGAGLNIGNYGYT
NA,TRBV10-2,TRBJ2-6,ASSESGPPGANVLT
NA,TRBV5-4,TRBJ1-2,ASSLLAWTPKNYGYT
NA,TRBV5-1,TRBJ2-7,ASSSDRGGDEQY
NA,TRBV13,TRBJ1-1,ASSLNRGNTEAF
NA,TRBV18,TRBJ2-3,ASSPVSGRAGDTQY
NA,TRBV9,TRBJ2-7,ASSEGLAGVYEQY
NA,TRBV5-6,TRBJ1-5,ASSFRGSNQPQH
NA,TRBV29-1,TRBJ2-5,SALAGDETQY
NA,TRBV6-1,TRBJ1-4,ASSGGGGLGEKLF
NA,TRBV19,TRBJ1-5,ASSPIGGLGNQPQH
NA,TRBV7-7,TRBJ2-2,ASSSGQGGPNTGELF
NA,TRBV28,TRBJ1-2,ASSGQNYGYT
NA,TRBV4-3,TRBJ1-4,ASSRVDVGEKLF
NA,TRBV27,TRBJ2-3,ASSQVDLAGVPRGDTQY
NA,TRBV6-5,TRBJ2-1,ASSYGGTFFSEQF
NA,TRBV28,TRBJ1-2,ASNLGQNYGYT
NA,TRBV7-9,TRBJ1-1,ASSSSGGVGTEAF
NA,TRBV5-4,TRBJ1-1,ASSSPRAGTEAF
NA,TRBV25-1,TRBJ1-4,ASSEIEGRTGNEKLF
NA,TRBV28,TRBJ1-2,ASSLPGRGGYGYT
once,TRBV18,TRBJ2-5,ASSPLKDVETQY
NA,TRBV4-1,TRBJ1-1,ASSQVGNTEAF
NA,TRBV15,TRBJ2-7,ATSPTRPSYEQY
NA,TRBV10-3,TRBJ1-5,ATQGDSNQPQH
NA,TRBV4-1,TRBJ2-5,ASSQDNQETQY
NA,TRBV7-6,TRBJ2-1,ASSLGTEQF
NA,TRBV28,TRBJ2-1,ASSLLYNEQF
NA,TRBV7-6,TRBJ2-3,ASSLRTGGLTDTQY
NA,TRBV7-9,TRBJ1-5,ASSSVSGGAQH
NA,TRBV11-2,TRBJ2-3,ASSLSTDTQY
NA,TRBV27,TRBJ2-3,ASRHQGDSTDTQY
NA,TRBV9,TRBJ2-3,ASSRPRAGHGTDTQY
NA,TRBV5-1,TRBJ2-7,ASSFGQFSYEQY
NA,TRBV7-6,TRBJ2-1,ASSLVVGTRYNEQF
NA,TRBV5-1,TRBJ2-1,ASSQTSGNNEQF